These 28 T cell receptor beta chains came from one sample sequenced in a study of cytomegalovirus exposure and HLA in healthy donors. PCR primers comprised 60 Vbeta and 13 Jbeta primers. Assay used: immunoSEQ multiplex PCR; TCRdb lists only in-frame clones, some missing. Of about 160,000 clones in the sample, roughly 73% were seen once. The sample was PBMCs. The source is a woman aged 25 to 39 in good health and CMV-seronegative.

This clone was seen a handful of times. This chain's CDR3 is CASSSGLLLDTQYF. The CDR3 DNA is TGTGCCAGCAGCTCAGGACTACTCCTGGATACGCAGTATTTT. The chain joins TRBV5-4 to TRBJ2-3; perhaps TRBD2 as D (6 bases). The CDR3 consists of 14 residues. CDR1 is SGHNT, CDR2 YYREEE, per germline (reference sequence). Trimming shortened V by 3 bases and J by 6 bases, and 14 bases separated the two germline ends.

The chain links TRBV11-2 to TRBJ1-5; D is ambiguous. CDR1 SGHAT and CDR2 FQNNGV come from the germline V gene. This CDR3 has 13 amino acids. V lost 4 bases to trimming and J lost 5 bases, with 9 bases between them. The CDR3 here is CASSSRKDQPQHF. The CDR3 coding sequence is TGTGCCAGCAGCTCGCGGAAGGATCAGCCCCAGCATTTT.

The chain is built from TRBV12-5 and TRBJ2-2; TRBD2 might be the D (6 bases). V dropped 0 bases and J dropped 5 bases, with 10 bases sitting between them. CDR3 size: 15 residues. Germline V gives CDR1 LGHNT, CDR2 FRNRAP. The CDR3 bases are TGTGCTAGTGGTTTGGTAAATGCGGGAACCGGGGAGCTGTTTTTT. Its protein is CASGLVNAGTGELFF.

J is TRBJ1-5 and V is TRBV6-1; D uncertain. The CDR3 sequence is 13 residues long. Germline V gene lookup returns CDR1 MNHNS and CDR2 SASEGT. V dropped 8 bases and J dropped 4 bases, with 12 bases sitting between them. As DNA, the CDR3 is TGTGCCAGCCGGCAGCCGACTAATCAGCCCCAGCATTTT. Translation: CASRQPTNQPQHF.

This rearrangement joins TRBV30 to TRBJ2-2; a possible D gene is TRBD1 (5 bases). There are 13 residues in the CDR3. Trimming took 4 bases from V and 5 from J, leaving 11 bases between them. Germline-derived CDR1 and CDR2 are GTSNPN and SVGIG (reference sequence). CDR3 sequence: CAWKSGNTGELFF. The CDR3 nucleotides are TGTGCCTGGAAGTCAGGGAATACCGGGGAGCTGTTTTTT.

The V and J genes are TRBV30 and TRBJ1-6; 7 bases are a match to TRBD1. J gave up 7 bases and V 2 bases, and 11 bases lay outside the gene matches. Germline V gives CDR1 GTSNPN, CDR2 SVGIG (reference sequence). This CDR3 has 16 amino acids. Here the CDR3 DNA reads TGTGCCTGGAGTCTACGGAGGGGGCGGATGAATTCACCCCTCCACTTT. Protein sequence: CAWSLRRGRMNSPLHF.

This sequence joins TRBV28 and TRBJ1-1; D remains unclear. Germline V gene data show CDR1 as MDHEN and CDR2 as SYDVKM. The CDR3 is 12 residues long. Trimming stripped 1 base from V and 10 bases from J, with 10 bases between. In DNA, the CDR3 is TGTGCCAGCAGTTTATCAACAGCCGTAGCTTTCTTT. The encoded protein is CASSLSTAVAFF.

This sequence joins TRBV18 and TRBJ1-2, with 9 positions matching TRBD1. The CDR3 is 13 residues long. J was trimmed by 7 bases and V by 5 bases; bases with no gene match: 5. Germline V lookup: CDR1 KGHSH, CDR2 LQKENI. CDR3: CASSSDRGSGYTF. The CDR3 nucleotides read TGTGCCAGCTCATCCGACAGGGGGTCTGGCTACACCTTC.

The chain employs TRBV11-2 and TRBJ2-3; TRBD2 aligns across 9 bases. Per germline, CDR1 SGHAT and CDR2 FQNNGV. The ends lost 3 bases at V and 4 bases at J; junction bases unmatched: 5. CDR3 length equals 15 residues. CDR3 region: CASSLEGGGADTQYF. CDR3 DNA sequence: TGTGCCAGCAGCTTGGAGGGCGGGGGGGCAGATACGCAGTATTTT. Filled out from reference TRBV11-2 and TRBJ2-3, the complete variable domain reads EAGVAQSPRYKIIEKRQSVAFWCNPISGHATLYWYQQILGQGPKLLIQFQNNGVVDDSQLPKDRFSAERLKGVDSTLKIQPAKLEDSAVYLCASSLEGGGADTQYFGPGTRLTVL.

This clone appeared once. CDR3 in amino acids: CASSPYRDDYGYTF. Here the CDR3 DNA reads TGTGCCAGCTCACCATACAGGGATGACTATGGCTACACCTTC. The chain has TRBV18 and TRBJ1-2; D may be TRBD1 (6 bases). With 2 bases removed from V and 3 bases from J, the gap between germline ends came to 10 bases. From germline, CDR1 is KGHSH and CDR2 LQKENI. The CDR3 is made up of 14 amino acids.

The CDR3 coding sequence is TGTGCCAGCAGTTTATCGACGGGGTTTTCTACCGGGGAGCTGTTTTTT. Translating gives CASSLSTGFSTGELFF. The rearrangement joins TRBV27 to TRBJ2-2; a possible D gene is TRBD2 (5 bases). CDR3 length equals 16 residues. V lost 0 bases and J 5 bases, leaving 13 bases between the germline ends. CDR1 is MNHEY, CDR2 SMNVEV, per germline (reference sequence).

On this clone itself: Germline and junction disagree at one end, which may indicate a read error. The V and J genes are TRBV5-4 and TRBJ1-4, with TRBD1 matching 9 bases. Per the germline V gene, CDR1 is SGHNT and CDR2 is YYREEE (reference sequence). CDR3 size: 12 residues. The CDR3 DNA reads as TGTGCCAGCAGCCTCGTCGGGACAGGGCAGGAATTT. Translation: CASSLVGTGQEF. Full variable domain (remainder filled in from reference TRBV5-4 and TRBJ1-4): ETGVTQSPTHLIKTRGQQVTLRCSSQSGHNTVSWYQQALGQGPQFIFQYYREEENGRGNFPPRFSGLQFPNYSSELNVNALELDDSALYLCASSLVGTGQEFGSGTQLSVL.

This clone has a single count. V and J are TRBV18 and TRBJ2-1; 11 bases fit TRBD1. J lost 8 bases, V lost 5 bases, and 5 bases had no gene match. The CDR3 contains 14 residues. CDR1 and CDR2 from the germline V gene are KGHSH and LQKENI. This CDR3 reads CASSSWTGGDEQFF. CDR3 nucleotides: TGTGCCAGCTCATCTTGGACAGGGGGCGATGAGCAGTTCTTC.

The chain carries TRBV2 and TRBJ1-4, with 12 bases matching TRBD1. Looked up from germline, CDR1 is SNHLY and CDR2 is FYNNEI. The CDR3 extends over 14 amino acids. The trim removed 11 bases at V and 7 bases at J, leaving 8 bases unmatched. The CDR3 bases are TGTGCCGGCCGGGACAGGGGGCAAAGTGAAAAACTGTTTTTT. Its translation: CAGRDRGQSEKLFF.

This clone showed up just once. Here the CDR3 DNA reads TGCGCCAGCAGCATGGGACAGCCGAACACTGAAGCTTTCTTT. Translated, it gives CASSMGQPNTEAFF. The V gene is TRBV5-1, the J gene TRBJ1-1; 7 bases are shared with TRBD1. Germline trimming cut 4 bases from V and 1 base from J; bases unmatched to any gene: 4. The CDR3 contains 14 residues. The germline V gene has CDR1 SGHRS and CDR2 YFSETQ.

The chain links TRBV6-1 to TRBJ1-6; D gene ambiguous. The CDR3 totals 15 residues. Trimming pared 0 bases from V and 9 bases from J, leaving 12 bases between. Germline values: CDR1 MNHNS, CDR2 SASEGT. CDR3 protein: CASSEARWLGSPLHF. The CDR3 region has the DNA TGTGCCAGCAGTGAAGCGCGGTGGTTGGGTTCACCCCTCCACTTT.

The rearrangement uses TRBV13 and TRBJ2-2; the D gene is possibly TRBD1 (5 bases). Germline V gene sequence: CDR1 PRHDT, CDR2 FYEKMQ (reference sequence). This CDR3 has 17 amino acids. The V gene lost 3 bases and the J gene lost 0 bases, with 14 bases spanning the gap. Here the CDR3 reads CASSFRDSPSNTGELFF. The CDR3 nucleotides are TGTGCCAGCAGCTTCCGCGACAGCCCATCGAACACCGGGGAGCTGTTTTTT. Variable domain in full (rest from reference TRBV13 and TRBJ2-2): AAGVIQSPRHLIKEKRETATLKCYPIPRHDTVYWYQQGPGQDPQFLISFYEKMQSDKGSIPDRFSAQQFSDYHSELNMSSLELGDSALYFCASSFRDSPSNTGELFFGEGSRLTVL.

This chain links TRBV28 with TRBJ1-1; 10 positions match TRBD1. CDR1 and CDR2 (germline): MDHEN, SYDVKM. The CDR3 sequence is 19 residues long. Trimming took 2 bases from V and 4 from J; bases not matched to a gene: 16. CDR3 residues: CASSLIVWTGGESSTEAFF. The CDR3 DNA follows: TGTGCCAGCAGTTTAATCGTCTGGACAGGGGGTGAAAGCAGCACTGAAGCTTTCTTT.

The chain uses TRBV28 and TRBJ2-3; 8 bases match TRBD1. The CDR3 is made up of 15 amino acids. The germline CDR1 and CDR2 sequences are MDHEN and SYDVKM. The V segment lost 6 bases and the J segment 5 bases; nucleotides outside the gene matches: 10. This chain's CDR3 is CASRPTRGRGDTQYF. The CDR3, as DNA: TGTGCCAGCAGACCGACCAGGGGGCGGGGAGATACGCAGTATTTT.

The V and J genes are TRBV11-3 and TRBJ2-5; 16 nucleotides line up with TRBD2. This CDR3 is 16 amino acids long. V trimming: 5 bases; J trimming: 5 bases; junction bases outside the gene matches: 5. Germline CDR1 and CDR2: SGHNT and YENEEA. Here the CDR3 DNA reads TGTGCCAGCAGCCCGGGACTAGCGGGGGGGAGTGAGACCCAGTACTTC. Translating gives CASSPGLAGGSETQYF.

This clone appeared a few times. The chain has TRBV2 and TRBJ2-3, with 9 positions matching TRBD2. Trimming cost V 5 bases and J 6 bases; bases outside gene matches: 9. This CDR3 is built from 15 residues. Germline loops: CDR1 SNHLY, CDR2 FYNNEI. The DNA for the CDR3 is TGTGCCAGCAGTTTCTTCCAGCGGGGGGATGATACGCAGTATTTT. Amino acid sequence: CASSFFQRGDDTQYF. Filled out from reference TRBV2 and TRBJ2-3, the complete variable domain reads EPEVTQTPSHQVTQMGQEVILRCVPISNHLYFYWYRQILGQKVEFLVSFYNNEISEKSEIFDDQFSVERPDGSNFTLKIRSTKLEDSAMYFCASSFFQRGDDTQYFGPGTRLTVL.

This clone was counted only a few times. The chain combines TRBV2 with TRBJ2-7; TRBD2 agrees at 13 bases. The trim removed 5 bases at V and 4 bases at J, leaving 2 bases unmatched. CDR3 length equals 14 residues. Germline assignment: CDR1 SNHLY and CDR2 FYNNEI. The CDR3 loop is CASSRLAGGYEQYF. As DNA, the CDR3 is TGTGCCAGCAGTCGACTAGCGGGGGGATACGAGCAGTACTTC.

The chain has TRBV6-5 and TRBJ1-1; a weak D match, TRBD1 (6 bases). The germline V gene encodes CDR1 MNHEY and CDR2 SVGAGI. The V end lost 0 bases, the J end lost 5 bases, and 13 bases lay between the germline ends. The CDR3 extends over 15 amino acids. This CDR3 is CASSYSPIQGTEAFF. DNA for the CDR3: TGTGCCAGCAGTTACTCCCCGATTCAGGGGACTGAAGCTTTCTTT.

This clone was counted between two and nine times. The rearrangement uses TRBV5-1 and TRBJ2-1; D might be TRBD1 (6 bases). Between the trimmed V and J ends, which lost 4 bases and 0 bases, there was a span of 23 bases. Looked up from germline, CDR1 is SGHRS and CDR2 is YFSETQ. This CDR3 is 19 amino acids long. CDR3 loop: CASSASGQSYLSSYNEQFF. DNA for the CDR3: TGCGCCAGCAGCGCGTCGGGACAAAGTTACCTAAGCTCCTACAATGAGCAGTTCTTC.

In this sample, this clone turned up once. This chain uses TRBV19 with TRBJ2-3; the match to TRBD2 covers 9 bases. J was trimmed by 5 bases and V by 4 bases; bases with no gene match: 10. Germline CDR1 LNHDA, CDR2 SQIVND (reference sequence). The CDR3 has 16 amino acids. The DNA of the CDR3 is TGTGCCAGTAGTAGGCCGGGACTAGCTTCAGGAGATACGCAGTATTTT. Translation gives CASSRPGLASGDTQYF. Supplemented by reference TRBV19 and TRBJ2-3, the full variable domain reads DGGITQSPKYLFRKEGQNVTLSCEQNLNHDAMYWYRQDPGQGLRLIYYSQIVNDFQKGDIAEGYSVSREKKESFPLTVTSAQKNPTAFYLCASSRPGLASGDTQYFGPGTRLTVL.

The chain has TRBV19 and TRBJ1-3, with D possibly matching TRBD1 (5 bases). The CDR3 runs 15 residues. Germline CDR1 is LNHDA and CDR2 is SQIVND (reference sequence). Trimming stripped 5 bases from V and 4 bases from J, with 15 bases between. The CDR3 sequence is CASSGQGVEGNTIYF. The CDR3 DNA sequence: TGTGCCAGTAGTGGACAAGGAGTGGAAGGAAACACCATATATTTT.

CDR3 loop: CASAMGANYGYTF. The CDR3 DNA is TGTGCCAGCGCCATGGGAGCTAACTATGGCTACACCTTC. The chain employs TRBV27 and TRBJ1-2; D remains ambiguous. V was clipped by 8 bases and J by 0 bases, with 10 bases between them. The CDR3 sequence is 13 residues long. Germline CDR1 is MNHEY and CDR2 is SMNVEV (reference sequence).

The gene calls are TRBV7-9 and TRBJ2-2; the D gene is possibly TRBD1 (5 bases). This CDR3 comprises 16 residues. CDR1 is SEHNR and CDR2 is FQNEAQ in the germline V gene (reference sequence). V was clipped by 5 bases and J by 2 bases, with 15 bases between them. CDR3 nucleotide sequence: TGTGCCAGCAGCCTAGGTAGACAGACAAACACCGGGGAGCTGTTTTTT. Protein product: CASSLGRQTNTGELFF.